This T cell receptor (beta chain) was observed in a study of T cells after yellow fever vaccination. V was pared by 4 bases and J by 5 bases, with 11 bases between. Germline CDR1 ENHRY, CDR2 SYGVKD. This CDR3 has 13 residues. A single record per CDR3 protein comes from TCRdb applying MiXCR to the 5' RACE reads. The repertoire includes 300,000 or so distinct CDR3 sequences, 8.1% of them detected once, and approximately 18% sits in the top ten. The material was PBMCs, obtained approximately 47 days after the first yellow fever vaccination. V is TRBV10-3 and J is TRBJ2-5; the D is unclear. The TCR sequence derives from a man aged 18-30 years who received the YFV17D yellow fever vaccine. This chain's CDR3 is CAISAEDGETQYF. Written as DNA, the CDR3 is TGTGCCATCAGTGCCGAGGATGGGGAGACCCAGTACTTC.